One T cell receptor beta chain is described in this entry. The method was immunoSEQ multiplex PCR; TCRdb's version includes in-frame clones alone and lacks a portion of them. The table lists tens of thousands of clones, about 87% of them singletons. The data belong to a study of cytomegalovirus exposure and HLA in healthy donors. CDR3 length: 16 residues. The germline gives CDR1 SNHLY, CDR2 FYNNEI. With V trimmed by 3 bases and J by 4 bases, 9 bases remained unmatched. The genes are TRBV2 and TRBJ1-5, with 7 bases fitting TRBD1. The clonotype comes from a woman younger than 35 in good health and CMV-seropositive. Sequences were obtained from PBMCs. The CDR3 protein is CASSDCSGTENQPQHF. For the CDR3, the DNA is TGTGCCAGCAGTGACTGCTCGGGGACAGAGAATCAGCCCCAGCATTTT. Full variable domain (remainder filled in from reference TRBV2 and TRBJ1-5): EPEVTQTPSHQVTQMGQEVILRCVPISNHLYFYWYRQILGQKVEFLVSFYNNEISEKSEIFDDQFSVERPDGSNFTLKIRSTKLEDSAMYFCASSDCSGTENQPQHFGDGTRLSIL.